The rows below give T cell receptor beta chains drawn from one sample of a study of human T cells and chemical hapten exposure. TCRdb passed the RACE reads through MiXCR, listing each CDR3 protein once. The sample yields about 340,000 distinct CDR3 sequences, 5.5% to 8% seen once. The sequences come from whole blood, collected in connection with sensitization to the hapten diphenylcyclopropenone (DPC). The receptor source for this set is a woman younger than 30 with alopecia areata. Some clones in this sample may be carry-over from other donors' samples. CDR3s include the opening cysteine and the closing phenylalanine or tryptophan. Each record gives: CDR3 DNA, CDR3 protein, J gene, clone size, D gene, V gene. The D gene is left open where the match is weak. Some rows have no size entry. The others give once, few or many, or a class for an expanded clone.

DNA: TGCAGTGCTAGTTTATTCCTAGCCAACTACGAGCAGTACTTC
CDR3: CSASLFLANYEQYF
J: TRBJ2-7
size: many
D: -
V: TRBV20-1

DNA: TGTGCCAGCAGTCACGGTGGGGGAGGCACGCAGTATTTT
CDR3: CASSHGGGGTQYF
J: TRBJ2-3
size: -
D: -
V: TRBV6-6

DNA: TGTGCCAGCAGCTACCGACTAGCGGGGGGCCAAGAGACCCAGTACTTC
CDR3: CASSYRLAGGQETQYF
J: TRBJ2-5
size: many
D: TRBD2
V: TRBV12-3/TRBV12-4

DNA: TGCAGTGCTGGGGACGGGCAAGATACGCAGTATTTT
CDR3: CSAGDGQDTQYF
J: TRBJ2-3
size: -
D: -
V: TRBV20-1

DNA: TGCGCCAGCAGCCCCGGGACAGGGGTTCGCACCGGGGAGCTGTTTTTT
CDR3: CASSPGTGVRTGELFF
J: TRBJ2-2
size: many
D: TRBD1
V: TRBV5-1

DNA: TGTGCCAGCAGAACAGGGTGGGAAAAACTGTTTTTT
CDR3: CASRTGWEKLFF
J: TRBJ1-4
size: many
D: -
V: TRBV28

DNA: TGTGCCATCAGTGAGCCACAGGCTAAAGACTATGGCTACACCTTC
CDR3: CAISEPQAKDYGYTF
J: TRBJ1-2
size: -
D: -
V: TRBV10-3

DNA: TGTGCCAGCAGCTCCGGGGCAGTTAGGGCCCTCCACTTT
CDR3: CASSSGAVRALHF
J: TRBJ1-6
size: -
D: -
V: TRBV11-2

DNA: TGTGCCAGCACCGGCTGGCGGGACACTGAAGCTTTCTTT
CDR3: CASTGWRDTEAFF
J: TRBJ1-1
size: -
D: -
V: TRBV11-2

DNA: TGTGCCAGCAGCCGTACCCTTTTAGGGGAAAAACTGTTTTTT
CDR3: CASSRTLLGEKLFF
J: TRBJ1-4
size: many
D: -
V: TRBV6-5

DNA: TGTGCCAGCAGTTTAGTAGACAGGGAAGAGCAGTACTTC
CDR3: CASSLVDREEQYF
J: TRBJ2-7
size: many
D: TRBD1
V: TRBV12-3/TRBV12-4

DNA: TGTGCCAGCTCACCACCGTCAGGGGGCGATCAGCATGAGCAGTTCTTC
CDR3: CASSPPSGGDQHEQFF
J: TRBJ2-1
size: few
D: TRBD1
V: TRBV18

DNA: TGTGCCACCCTTAACGGAGCATCCACAGATACGCAGTATTTT
CDR3: CATLNGASTDTQYF
J: TRBJ2-3
size: many
D: -
V: TRBV6-1

DNA: TGTGCCAGCAGTGATATCTGGGACAGGGGCTATGGCTACACCTTC
CDR3: CASSDIWDRGYGYTF
J: TRBJ1-2
size: few
D: TRBD1
V: TRBV6-1

DNA: TGCAGTGTCCTGCCAGCGGGGAGCTCCTATAATTCACCCCTCCACTTT
CDR3: CSVLPAGSSYNSPLHF
J: TRBJ1-6
size: many
D: -
V: TRBV20-1

DNA: TGTGCCAGCAGCTTCCTTAGGGACTTTCCAGATACGCAGTATTTT
CDR3: CASSFLRDFPDTQYF
J: TRBJ2-3
size: many
D: -
V: TRBV3-1

DNA: TGCAGTGCTAGAAACAGCGCAGATACGCAGTATTTT
CDR3: CSARNSADTQYF
J: TRBJ2-3
size: few
D: -
V: TRBV20-1

DNA: TGTGCCAGCAGTCCCCAGAATAGCAATCAGCCCCAGCATTTT
CDR3: CASSPQNSNQPQHF
J: TRBJ1-5
size: many
D: -
V: TRBV12-3/TRBV12-4

DNA: TGTGCCAGCAGTGAAGTCTGGGAGGGGGATACGCAGTATTTT
CDR3: CASSEVWEGDTQYF
J: TRBJ2-3
size: many
D: TRBD2
V: TRBV6-1

DNA: TGTGCCAGCAGCTTTGGGACTTCCCCCTACGAGCAGTACTTC
CDR3: CASSFGTSPYEQYF
J: TRBJ2-7
size: many
D: -
V: TRBV12-1

DNA: TGTGCCAGCAGCTTAGGAGGCAAACCTAACTATGGCTACACCTTC
CDR3: CASSLGGKPNYGYTF
J: TRBJ1-2
size: few
D: -
V: TRBV7-2

DNA: TGTGCCAGCAGCCAAGTAAACCGGGGGGCCTACGAGCAGTACTTC
CDR3: CASSQVNRGAYEQYF
J: TRBJ2-7
size: many
D: TRBD2
V: TRBV14

DNA: TGTGCCAGCAGTTACCCCCGCGGGCTGAACACTGAAGCTTTCTTT
CDR3: CASSYPRGLNTEAFF
J: TRBJ1-1
size: many
D: -
V: TRBV6-6

DNA: TGTGCCAGCAGCCCCTATGGGCCATATAGCACAGATACGCAGTATTTT
CDR3: CASSPYGPYSTDTQYF
J: TRBJ2-3
size: many
D: -
V: TRBV7-6

DNA: TGCGCCAGCAGCTTGGGAAAGGTCACAGATACGCAGTATTTT
CDR3: CASSLGKVTDTQYF
J: TRBJ2-3
size: many
D: -
V: TRBV5-1

DNA: TGTGCCAGCAGCCCCACAGGGGGCGCGGGTCAGCCCCAGCATTTT
CDR3: CASSPTGGAGQPQHF
J: TRBJ1-5
size: -
D: TRBD1
V: TRBV12-3/TRBV12-4

DNA: TGCAGCGTTGAAGATCAAGAAAATCAGCCCCAGCATTTT
CDR3: CSVEDQENQPQHF
J: TRBJ1-5
size: many
D: -
V: TRBV29-1

DNA: TGCGGAGCGGGGGAAGGACGGAGAGATACGCAGTATTTT
CDR3: CGAGEGRRDTQYF
J: TRBJ2-3
size: many
D: TRBD2
V: TRBV20-1

DNA: TGTGCCAGCAGCTCGAAACAGGGGAGAGATGGCTACACCTTC
CDR3: CASSSKQGRDGYTF
J: TRBJ1-2
size: once
D: TRBD1
V: TRBV7-2

DNA: TGTGCCAGCAGCCAAGATCTTTGGGTTAGGGAGAATGAGCAGTTCTTC
CDR3: CASSQDLWVRENEQFF
J: TRBJ2-1
size: -
D: -
V: TRBV3-1

DNA: TGCGCCAGCAGCCCGACAGGGGGCGGGGAGACCCAGTACTTC
CDR3: CASSPTGGGETQYF
J: TRBJ2-5
size: many
D: TRBD1
V: TRBV5-1

DNA: TGTGCCAGCAGTTACCATTGGACAGGGAAAGACTACGAGCAGTACTTC
CDR3: CASSYHWTGKDYEQYF
J: TRBJ2-7
size: few
D: TRBD1
V: TRBV6-2/TRBV6-3

DNA: TGCGCCAGCAGCTTACAGGGGGCGCAGCGGAATGAGCAGTTCTTC
CDR3: CASSLQGAQRNEQFF
J: TRBJ2-1
size: many
D: TRBD1
V: TRBV5-1

DNA: TGTGCCAGCAGTACGGGGACAGAGGCCAGCAATCAGCCCCAGCATTTT
CDR3: CASSTGTEASNQPQHF
J: TRBJ1-5
size: few
D: TRBD1
V: TRBV6-2/TRBV6-3

DNA: TGTGCCAGCTCACCACTGGGAAGGCGCTACGAGCAGTACTTC
CDR3: CASSPLGRRYEQYF
J: TRBJ2-7
size: -
D: -
V: TRBV18

DNA: TGCGCCAGCAGCCAAGGCGGACAGGGGAACTATGGCTACACCTTC
CDR3: CASSQGGQGNYGYTF
J: TRBJ1-2
size: -
D: TRBD1
V: TRBV4-1

DNA: TGTGCCACCAGTGATACGGGGGGGCCGAACACCGGGGAGCTGTTTTTT
CDR3: CATSDTGGPNTGELFF
J: TRBJ2-2
size: -
D: TRBD2
V: TRBV24-1

DNA: TGCAGCGACAGGGAATTGGGAGGAAACACCATATATTTT
CDR3: CSDRELGGNTIYF
J: TRBJ1-3
size: many
D: -
V: TRBV29-1

DNA: TGTGCCAGCAGCGCAACCGGGACAGCGAGCACAGATACGCAGTATTTT
CDR3: CASSATGTASTDTQYF
J: TRBJ2-3
size: few
D: TRBD1
V: TRBV7-9

DNA: TGCAGTGCCCTCGGACAGGGGGAATACTACGAGCAGTACTTC
CDR3: CSALGQGEYYEQYF
J: TRBJ2-7
size: few
D: TRBD1
V: TRBV20-1

DNA: TGTGCCAGCAGTCCCCGTGAGACAGGGAAGGCCGAAGCTTTCTTT
CDR3: CASSPRETGKAEAFF
J: TRBJ1-1
size: few
D: TRBD1
V: TRBV6-5

DNA: TGTGCCAGCAGTCCCCGGGACAGGGTGACAGATACGCAGTATTTT
CDR3: CASSPRDRVTDTQYF
J: TRBJ2-3
size: -
D: TRBD1
V: TRBV6-5

DNA: TGTGCCAGCAGCTTAGCAGGTCCCACTGCTAACTATGGCTACACCTTC
CDR3: CASSLAGPTANYGYTF
J: TRBJ1-2
size: many
D: -
V: TRBV7-2

DNA: TGTGCCAGCTCATCCCCTTCTCTAGGGACAGACCCTAGGAATGAGCAGTTCTTC
CDR3: CASSSPSLGTDPRNEQFF
J: TRBJ2-1
size: -
D: TRBD1
V: TRBV18

DNA: TGCAGTGCTAGAGTTCCAGACAGGGGCGGCGAGCAGTACTTC
CDR3: CSARVPDRGGEQYF
J: TRBJ2-7
size: -
D: TRBD1
V: TRBV20-1